These 27 T cell receptor beta chains were sequenced from one sample in a study of blood T cell repertoires in COVID-19. Data came from immunoSEQ multiplex PCR; TCRdb stores just in-frame clones and leaves some out. The sample carries 200,000 to 250,000 clones, about 88% recorded once. Sequenced: PBMCs or T cells enriched from blood (not recorded which). These receptors all stem from a woman aged 30 to 39 who had recovered from COVID-19.

The chain employs TRBV6-5 and TRBJ1-1; tentative D call: TRBD1 (5 bases). Per germline, CDR1 MNHEY and CDR2 SVGAGI. This CDR3 is built from 16 residues. The ends were cut back, 2 bases at V and 4 bases at J, with 17 bases in the middle. The CDR3 bases are TGTGCCAGCAGTTACACACAGACAGCCGTAGGCACTGAAGCTTTCTTT. The encoded protein is CASSYTQTAVGTEAFF.

The gene calls are TRBV11-2 and TRBJ2-5; D perhaps matches TRBD2 (7 bases). V dropped 4 bases and J dropped 5 bases, with 17 bases sitting between them. The germline V gene has CDR1 SGHAT and CDR2 FQNNGV. The CDR3 loop spans 15 amino acids. The chain's CDR3 is CASSSPLGGQETQYF. The CDR3 DNA reads as TGTGCCAGCAGCTCCCCGCTGGGGGGGCAGGAGACCCAGTACTTC.

The chain carries TRBV6-5 and TRBJ1-1; D might be TRBD1 (5 bases). The CDR3 totals 13 residues. With 6 bases removed from V and 8 bases from J, the gap between germline ends came to 16 bases. Looked up from germline, CDR1 is MNHEY and CDR2 is SVGAGI. The CDR3 DNA reads as TGTGCCAGCAGGGAGACAGCCCATCCAGAAGCTTTCTTT. Its protein product is CASRETAHPEAFF.

This chain uses TRBV6-6 with TRBJ1-5; TRBD1 aligns across 7 bases. There are 13 residues in the CDR3. V dropped 6 bases and J dropped 7; count of bases not matched to a gene: 6. Germline V gene data show CDR1 as MNHNY and CDR2 as SVGAGI (reference sequence). The CDR3 here is CASRPQGRQPQHF. The CDR3 nucleotides are TGTGCCAGCAGACCACAGGGGCGGCAGCCCCAGCATTTT.

The chain uses TRBV19 and TRBJ1-1; no definite D call. The V gene's germline CDR1 is LNHDA and CDR2 SQIVND (reference sequence). This CDR3 contains 15 residues. V dropped 1 base and J dropped 6 bases, with 15 bases sitting between them. CDR3 DNA sequence: TGTGCCAGTAGTATAGCGGTAGGCGCCCAGGCTGAAGCTTTCTTT. Protein product: CASSIAVGAQAEAFF.

This chain links TRBV4-1 with TRBJ1-2; 7 bases are a match to TRBD1. The CDR3 covers 15 residues. V shed 0 bases and J 4 bases; nucleotides not matched to a gene: 5. Germline CDR1 and CDR2: MGHRA and YSYEKL. The CDR3 here is CASSQEGRGSYGYTF. In DNA, the CDR3 is TGCGCCAGCAGCCAAGAAGGCAGGGGGAGCTATGGCTACACCTTC.

This chain uses TRBV7-9 with TRBJ1-5; D gene uncertain. Germline values: CDR1 SEHNR, CDR2 FQNEAQ (reference sequence). Deletions cut 1 base from V and 5 bases from J, with 6 bases between. CDR3 length: 13 amino acids. Here the CDR3 reads CASSLDEYQPQHF. The CDR3 nucleotides read TGTGCCAGCAGCTTAGATGAGTATCAGCCCCAGCATTTT.

This clone was seen just once. The chain uses TRBV11-2 and TRBJ1-4; 9 bases are shared with TRBD1. The germline V gene has CDR1 SGHAT and CDR2 FQNNGV. The CDR3 is made up of 16 amino acids. Unmatched junction bases numbered 11, after V lost 5 bases and J lost 7 bases. The CDR3 here is CASSVRQGGLGEKLFF. In nucleotides, the CDR3 is TGTGCCAGCAGCGTGCGACAGGGGGGATTAGGTGAAAAACTGTTTTTT.

The chain links TRBV9 to TRBJ1-1, with a tentative D call TRBD1 (6 bases). The CDR3 covers 14 residues. V lost 3 bases and J lost 2, with 11 bases in between. Germline V lookup: CDR1 SGDLS, CDR2 YYNGEE. DNA of the CDR3: TGTGCCAGCAGCGCTCAGGGGCCCAACACTGAAGCTTTCTTT. This translates into CASSAQGPNTEAFF.

The CDR3 here is CASSQTPSSYNEQFF. The CDR3 region has the DNA TGCGCCAGCAGCCAGACTCCCTCCTCCTACAATGAGCAGTTCTTC. The rearrangement uses TRBV5-1 and TRBJ2-1; D gene unclear. This CDR3 is 15 amino acids long. V shed 4 bases and J shed 0 bases, with 11 bases lying between them. Germline V CDR1 and CDR2: SGHRS, YFSETQ.

The V gene is TRBV19, the J gene TRBJ1-4; possibly TRBD1 for D (5 bases). This CDR3 contains 14 residues. The V end was cut by 6 bases, the J end by 5 bases, with 13 bases between. Germline CDR1 LNHDA, CDR2 SQIVND (reference sequence). Here the CDR3 reads CASSLGRANEKLFF. The CDR3 DNA reads as TGTGCCAGTAGCTTGGGCAGGGCAAATGAAAAACTGTTTTTT.

V gene TRBV19 combines with J gene TRBJ1-1; 7 bases fit TRBD1. The V segment lost 5 bases and the J segment 4 bases; nucleotides outside the gene matches: 7. Per germline, CDR1 LNHDA and CDR2 SQIVND (reference sequence). The CDR3 loop spans 14 amino acids. The DNA for the CDR3 is TGTGCCAGTAGTCCAAAGACAGGGTCCACTGAAGCTTTCTTT. Protein sequence: CASSPKTGSTEAFF.

This clone came up a few times. The chain carries TRBV7-2 and TRBJ1-1, with 7 bases that match TRBD1. CDR3 size: 14 residues. CDR1 and CDR2 (germline): SGHTA, FQGNSA. Germline trimming cut 5 bases from V and 5 bases from J; bases unmatched to any gene: 8. DNA for the CDR3: TGTGCCAGCAGCCCTTGGCAGGGGGGTACTGAAGCTTTCTTT. Translation: CASSPWQGGTEAFF.

This clone was counted a single time. This chain links TRBV27 with TRBJ1-2, with a weak D call TRBD1 (6 bases). V was cut by 5 bases and J by 8 bases, with 15 bases left in between. Germline lookup yields CDR1 MNHEY and CDR2 SMNVEV (reference sequence). The CDR3 runs 13 residues. CDR3 DNA: TGTGCCAGCAGTCCCGGGACACGTGACGGCTACACCTTC. This codes for CASSPGTRDGYTF.

This chain links TRBV19 with TRBJ1-3; D call uncertain. Trimming removed 7 bases at V and 3 bases at J, with 13 bases between. The CDR3 is 14 residues long. Germline CDR1 and CDR2: LNHDA and SQIVND (reference sequence). In DNA form, the CDR3 reads TGTGCCAGTAAAGGAGGGATCGGTGGAAACACCATATATTTT. It encodes CASKGGIGGNTIYF.

The chain combines TRBV4-1 with TRBJ1-4; TRBD1 might be the D (5 bases). Germline CDR1 MGHRA, CDR2 YSYEKL. V lost 5 bases, J lost 14 bases, and 18 bases lay in between. The CDR3 has 13 residues. The CDR3 region is CASSFFPRGCLFF. CDR3 DNA: TGCGCCAGCAGCTTCTTCCCCCGGGGGTGCCTGTTTTTT.

The V call is TRBV19, the J call TRBJ1-2, with a possible D match to TRBD1 (6 bases). V gave up 4 bases and J gave up 0 bases, with 15 bases separating them. The germline CDR1 and CDR2 sequences are LNHDA and SQIVND (reference sequence). This CDR3 is built from 16 residues. CDR3 in amino acids: CASSTQQGLANYGYTF. The CDR3 nucleotides are TGTGCCAGTAGTACCCAACAGGGACTAGCTAACTATGGCTACACCTTC.

J is TRBJ1-3 and V is TRBV5-1, with 9 bases matching TRBD1. Per the germline V gene, CDR1 is SGHRS and CDR2 is YFSETQ. V was clipped by 2 bases and J by 1 base; unmatched bases: 1. This CDR3 spans 15 amino acids. CDR3 protein: CASSLQGASGNTIYF. CDR3 coding DNA: TGCGCCAGCAGCTTACAGGGGGCATCTGGAAACACCATATATTTT.

J is TRBJ1-2 and V is TRBV11-2; D remains ambiguous. Germline CDR1 and CDR2: SGHAT and FQNNGV. This CDR3 spans 13 amino acids. The germline V and J ends were trimmed by 5 bases and 8 bases, with 15 bases remaining between them. The chain's CDR3 is CASSGSRPRGYTF. DNA of the CDR3: TGTGCCAGCAGCGGGAGTCGGCCTAGGGGCTACACCTTC.

V gene TRBV2 combines with J gene TRBJ1-2; 10 bases align to TRBD1. Germline V gene sequence: CDR1 SNHLY, CDR2 FYNNEI. This CDR3 has 13 amino acids. J lost 5 bases, V lost 8 bases, and 5 bases had no gene match. The CDR3 here is CASRGTGAYGYTF. CDR3 coding DNA: TGTGCCAGCCGGGGGACAGGGGCTTATGGCTACACCTTC.

The V and J genes are TRBV27 and TRBJ2-7; no firm D call. V dropped 6 bases and J dropped 5 bases, with 8 bases sitting between them. Germline V gene sequence: CDR1 MNHEY, CDR2 SMNVEV (reference sequence). The CDR3 totals 11 residues. The CDR3 nucleotides are TGTGCCAGCAGAAAAGCGAACGAGCAGTACTTC. Protein: CASRKANEQYF.

This CDR3 is CASSDLLYNEQFF. The CDR3 DNA sequence: TGTGCCAGCAGCGACCTGCTATACAATGAGCAGTTCTTC. This sequence joins TRBV9 and TRBJ2-1; D remains unclear. Trimming removed 3 bases from V and 4 bases from J, with 8 bases in between. The CDR3 has 13 residues. From germline, CDR1 is SGDLS and CDR2 YYNGEE.

This chain joins TRBV7-2 and TRBJ1-3; possible D gene TRBD1, 6 bases. This CDR3 contains 15 residues. Germline-derived CDR1 and CDR2 are SGHTA and FQGNSA. V was pared by 2 bases and J by 1 base, with 9 bases between. The CDR3 loop is CASSLLTGSGNTIYF. CDR3 in DNA: TGTGCCAGCAGCTTACTAACAGGGTCTGGAAACACCATATATTTT.

The chain employs TRBV4-3 and TRBJ2-5, with 9 bases that match TRBD1. CDR3 size: 16 residues. Per the germline V gene, CDR1 is LGHNA and CDR2 is YSLEER. J lost 0 bases, V lost 2 bases, and 4 bases had no gene match. The CDR3 region has the DNA TGCGCCAGCAGCCAACAATACAGGGGGCACCAAGAGACCCAGTACTTC. Amino acid sequence: CASSQQYRGHQETQYF.

Worth noting for this clone: One end of the junction fails to match germline, which may point to a read error. CDR3 region: CASSVTPGQGRNEQFF. The CDR3, as DNA: TGTGCCAGCAGCGTAACACCGGGACAGGGTCGCAATGAGCAGTTCTTC. The chain joins TRBV7-3 to TRBJ2-1; 9 positions match TRBD1. Germline assignment: CDR1 SGHTA and CDR2 FQGTGA. CDR3 size: 16 residues.

CDR3: CASSKVGRGATDTQYF. Here the CDR3 DNA reads TGTGCCAGTAGTAAGGTCGGGCGGGGGGCCACAGATACGCAGTATTTT. This sequence joins TRBV19 and TRBJ2-3; TRBD2 matches 8 bases. V was clipped by 4 bases and J by 2 bases; unmatched bases: 8. Per germline, CDR1 LNHDA and CDR2 SQIVND (reference sequence). This CDR3 is 16 amino acids long.

This clone has just a few counts. V is TRBV29-1 and J is TRBJ1-1, with TRBD1 matching over 11 bases. The germline V gene encodes CDR1 SQVTM and CDR2 ANQGSEA. CDR3 length: 13 residues. V gave up 3 bases and J gave up 6 bases; unmatched junction bases: 3. The CDR3 DNA is TGCAGCGTTGAGGGACAGGGGGAGTCTGAAGCTTTCTTT. Its protein is CSVEGQGESEAFF.